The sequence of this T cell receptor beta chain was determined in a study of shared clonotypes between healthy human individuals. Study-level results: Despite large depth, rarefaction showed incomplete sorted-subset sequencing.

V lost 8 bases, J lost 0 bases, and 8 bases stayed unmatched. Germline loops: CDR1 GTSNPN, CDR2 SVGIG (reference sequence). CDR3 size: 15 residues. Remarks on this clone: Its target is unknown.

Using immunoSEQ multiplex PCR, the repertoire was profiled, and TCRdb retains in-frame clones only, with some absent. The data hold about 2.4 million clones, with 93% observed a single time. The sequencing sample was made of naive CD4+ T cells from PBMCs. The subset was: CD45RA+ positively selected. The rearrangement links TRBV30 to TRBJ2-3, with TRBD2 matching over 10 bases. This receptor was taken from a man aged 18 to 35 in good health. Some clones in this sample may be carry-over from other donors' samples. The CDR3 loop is CAERVTSGSTDTQYF. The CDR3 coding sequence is TGTGCCGAGAGGGTGACTAGCGGGAGCACAGATACGCAGTATTTT.